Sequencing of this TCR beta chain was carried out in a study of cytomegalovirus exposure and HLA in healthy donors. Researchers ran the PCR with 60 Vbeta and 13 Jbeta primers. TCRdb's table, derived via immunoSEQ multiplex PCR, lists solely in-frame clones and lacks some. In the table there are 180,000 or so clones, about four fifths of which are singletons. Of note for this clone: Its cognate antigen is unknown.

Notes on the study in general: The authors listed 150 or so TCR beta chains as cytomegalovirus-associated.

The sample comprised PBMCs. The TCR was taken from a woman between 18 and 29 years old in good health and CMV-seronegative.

The CDR3 DNA is TGTGCCAGCAGGCGACAGGTAAATCAGCCCCAGCATTTT. It specifies CASRRQVNQPQHF. The J gene is TRBJ1-5, the V gene TRBV6-1; tentatively, D is TRBD1 (6 bases). V lost 6 bases to trimming and J lost 4 bases, with 10 bases between them. Germline V lookup: CDR1 MNHNS, CDR2 SASEGT. The CDR3 totals 13 residues.